This record concerns one TCR beta chain sequence. Antigen unknown. This record comes from a study of cytomegalovirus exposure and HLA in healthy donors. These donors counted as nominally healthy when sampled, but unrecorded immune exposures were likely. PCR amplification relied on 60 Vbeta primers (plus 13 Jbeta primers). TCRdb keeps only in-frame clones here, not all; method: immunoSEQ multiplex PCR. The table includes 99,000 or so clones, 76% detected once. Overall study findings and caveats: There were reportedly fewer N-insertions in an Asian-associated ancestry cluster than the roughly 670-donor mean, in a later analysis. An observed cluster of highly shared sequence variants was recorded as a likely sequencing artifact. Immune exposure information comprised only CMV serostatus.

Sequenced input: PBMCs. This receptor was taken from a man aged 35 to 55 in good health and CMV-seropositive.

CDR3 sequence: CASRGPYEQYF. CDR3 bases: TGTGCCAGCAGGGGGCCTTACGAGCAGTACTTC. V and J are TRBV6-5 and TRBJ2-5; possible D gene TRBD1, 5 bases. The J call may be mistaken, given a closer DNA end match to TRBJ2-7. There are 11 residues in the CDR3. Germline V lookup: CDR1 MNHEY, CDR2 SVGAGI.